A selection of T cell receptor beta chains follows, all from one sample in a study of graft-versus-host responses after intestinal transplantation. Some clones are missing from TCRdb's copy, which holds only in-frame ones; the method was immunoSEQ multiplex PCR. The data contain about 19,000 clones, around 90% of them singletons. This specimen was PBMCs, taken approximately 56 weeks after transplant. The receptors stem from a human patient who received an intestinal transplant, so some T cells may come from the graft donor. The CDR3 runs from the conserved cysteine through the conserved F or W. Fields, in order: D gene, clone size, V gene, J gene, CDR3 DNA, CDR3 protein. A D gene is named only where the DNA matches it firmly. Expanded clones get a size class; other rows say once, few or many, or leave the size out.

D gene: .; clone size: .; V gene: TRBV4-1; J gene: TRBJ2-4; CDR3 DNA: TGCGCCAGCAGCCAAGATATAGGAGACAGCAGGGACATTCAGTACTTC; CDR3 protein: CASSQDIGDSRDIQYF
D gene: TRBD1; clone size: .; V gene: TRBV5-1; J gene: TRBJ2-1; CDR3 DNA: TGCGCCAGCAGCTTGAACAGGGGCATGTACAATGAGCAGTTCTTC; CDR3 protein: CASSLNRGMYNEQFF
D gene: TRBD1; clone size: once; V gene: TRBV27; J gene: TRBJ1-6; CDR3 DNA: TGTGCCAGCAGTTCCGGACAGGGGGAGAGTTCACCCCTCCACTTT; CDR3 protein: CASSSGQGESSPLHF
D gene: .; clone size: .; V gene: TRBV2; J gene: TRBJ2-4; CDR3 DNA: TGTGCCAGCAGCGAGGGGGGTTCCGGCAAAAACATTCAGTACTTC; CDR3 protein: CASSEGGSGKNIQYF
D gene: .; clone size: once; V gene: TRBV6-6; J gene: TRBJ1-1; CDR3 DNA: TGTGCCAGCAGGTACTCCCTAGGGGCGGATGACACTGAAGCTTTCTTT; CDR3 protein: CASRYSLGADDTEAFF
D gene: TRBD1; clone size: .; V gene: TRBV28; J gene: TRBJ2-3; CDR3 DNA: TGTGCCAGCAAGGGACAGGTCACAGATACGCAGTATTTT; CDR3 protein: CASKGQVTDTQYF
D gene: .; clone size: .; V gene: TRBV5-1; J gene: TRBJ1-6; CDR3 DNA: TGCGCCAGCAGCTCCCACCTACCGACAGGTATTAATTCACCCCTCCACTTT; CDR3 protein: CASSSHLPTGINSPLHF
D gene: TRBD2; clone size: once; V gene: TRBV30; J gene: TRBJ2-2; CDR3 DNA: TGTGCCTGGGGGGGTCTGGCGGGAGGAGACACCGGGGAGCTGTTTTTT; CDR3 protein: CAWGGLAGGDTGELFF
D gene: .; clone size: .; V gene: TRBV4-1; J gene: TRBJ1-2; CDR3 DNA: TGCGCCAGCAGCCAAGGGTTTTTAGACCTTCATGGCTTACAATATGGCTACACCTTC; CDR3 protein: CASSQGFLDLHGLQYGYTF
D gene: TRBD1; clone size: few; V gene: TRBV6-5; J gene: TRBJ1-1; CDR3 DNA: TGTGCCAGCAGCAAAAACAGGGGGCGGACCGAAGCTTTCTTT; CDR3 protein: CASSKNRGRTEAFF
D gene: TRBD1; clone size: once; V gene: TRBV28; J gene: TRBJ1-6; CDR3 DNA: TGTGCCAGTAACCCGGGACAGCTTTATAATTCACCCCTCCACTTT; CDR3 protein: CASNPGQLYNSPLHF
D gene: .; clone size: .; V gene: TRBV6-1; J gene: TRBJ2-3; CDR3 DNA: TGTGCCAGCAGCCGACAGTACACAGATACGCAGTATTTT; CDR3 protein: CASSRQYTDTQYF
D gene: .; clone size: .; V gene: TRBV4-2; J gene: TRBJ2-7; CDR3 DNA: TGTGCCAGCAGCCAAGTGGGCAGGGCTGCGAGTTACGAGCAGTACTTC; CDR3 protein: CASSQVGRAASYEQYF
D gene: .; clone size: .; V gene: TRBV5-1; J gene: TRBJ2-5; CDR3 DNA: TGCGCCAGCAGCCCCGGACCAGCCTCACTGTACCAAGAGACCCAGTACTTC; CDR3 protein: CASSPGPASLYQETQYF
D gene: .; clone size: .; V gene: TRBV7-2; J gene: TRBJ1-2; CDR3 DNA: TGTGCCAGCAGCTTAGCGGGCCCAGGGTATGGCTACACCTTC; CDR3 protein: CASSLAGPGYGYTF
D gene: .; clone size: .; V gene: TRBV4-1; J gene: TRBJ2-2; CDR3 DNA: TGCGCCAGCAGCCAGCTCGAACAGGGAAACACCGGGGAGCTGTTTTTT; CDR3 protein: CASSQLEQGNTGELFF
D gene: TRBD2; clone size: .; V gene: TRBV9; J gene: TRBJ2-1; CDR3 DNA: TGTGCCAGCAGCGCTACCGGGACTAGCGGGAGAGATGAGCAGTTCTTC; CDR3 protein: CASSATGTSGRDEQFF
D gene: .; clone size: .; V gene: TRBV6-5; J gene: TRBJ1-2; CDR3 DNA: TGTGCCAGCACTGACAGGCGATACTATGGCTACACCTTC; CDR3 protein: CASTDRRYYGYTF
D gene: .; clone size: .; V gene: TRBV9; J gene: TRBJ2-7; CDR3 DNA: TGTGCCAGCAGCGTAGGGTCTAGAACCTACGAGCAGTACTTC; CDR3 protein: CASSVGSRTYEQYF
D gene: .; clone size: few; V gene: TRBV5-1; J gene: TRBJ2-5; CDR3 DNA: TGCGCCAGCAGCTTACAAGAGACCCAGTACTTC; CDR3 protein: CASSLQETQYF
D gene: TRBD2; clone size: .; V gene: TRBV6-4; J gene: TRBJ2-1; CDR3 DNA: TGTGCCAGCAGTGGGACTAGCGGGGCGGATGAGCAGTTCTTC; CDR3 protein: CASSGTSGADEQFF
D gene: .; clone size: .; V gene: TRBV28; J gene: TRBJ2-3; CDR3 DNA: TGTGCCAGCAGTGAATACAGGGATTTGGGCACAGATACGCAGTATTTT; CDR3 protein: CASSEYRDLGTDTQYF
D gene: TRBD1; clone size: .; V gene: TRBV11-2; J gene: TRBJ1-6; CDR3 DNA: TGTGCCAGCAGCCTTAGACGACAGGGGGCAGATTCACCCCTCCACTTT; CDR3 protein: CASSLRRQGADSPLHF
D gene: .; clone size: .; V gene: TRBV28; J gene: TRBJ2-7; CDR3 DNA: TGTGCCAGCAGTCCCCCTGGGGAGGATTTTTTGTACTTC; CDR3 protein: CASSPPGEDFLYF
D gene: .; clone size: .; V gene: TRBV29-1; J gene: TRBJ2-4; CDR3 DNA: TGCAGCGTGGGGCCACAGGGTACGGACATTCAGTACTTC; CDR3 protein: CSVGPQGTDIQYF
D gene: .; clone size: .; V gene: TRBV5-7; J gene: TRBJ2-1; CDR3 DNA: TGTGCCAGCAGCTTGGAACCTTACAATGAGCAGTTCTTC; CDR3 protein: CASSLEPYNEQFF
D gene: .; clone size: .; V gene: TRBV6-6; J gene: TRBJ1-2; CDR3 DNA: TGTGCCAGCAGTTACCAGGGTATTAACTATGGCTACACCTTC; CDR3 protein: CASSYQGINYGYTF
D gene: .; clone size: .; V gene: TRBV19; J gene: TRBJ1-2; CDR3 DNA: TGTGCCAGTAGTATAAGAGGCTCGGGCTACACCTTC; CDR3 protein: CASSIRGSGYTF
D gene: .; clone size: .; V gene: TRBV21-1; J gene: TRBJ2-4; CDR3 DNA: TGTGCCAGCAGCATACGGAGCATCCTAGCCAAAAACATTCAGTACTTC; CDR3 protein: CASSIRSILAKNIQYF
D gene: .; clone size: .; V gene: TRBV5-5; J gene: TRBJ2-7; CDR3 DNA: TGTGCCAGCCAGGGTCGAACCTACGAGCAGTACTTC; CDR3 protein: CASQGRTYEQYF
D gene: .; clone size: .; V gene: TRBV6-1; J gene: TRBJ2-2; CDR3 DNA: TGTGCCAGCAGTCCCAGTGTGCTCGTCACCGGGGAGCTGTTTTTT; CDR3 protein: CASSPSVLVTGELFF
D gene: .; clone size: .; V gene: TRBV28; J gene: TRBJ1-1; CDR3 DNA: TGTGCCAGCAGTTCGCCTCCCTTTGACAGGATGGGCGGTTTCTTT; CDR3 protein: CASSSPPFDRMGGFF